This is a list of T cell receptor beta chains from one sample in a study of blood T cell repertoires in COVID-19. Using immunoSEQ multiplex PCR, the repertoire was profiled, and TCRdb retains in-frame clones only, with some absent. The sample gives about 110,000 clones, 75% to 85% of which show up once; 6.5% to 10% is in the top ten. Sequenced: peripheral blood. The receptors originated from an elderly woman with active or convalescent COVID-19. The CDR3 runs from the conserved cysteine through the conserved F or W. The order of the fields is V gene, CDR3 protein.

TRBV5-4 | CASSPDRGHNQPQHF
TRBV9 | CASSAAGGPGNEQYF
TRBV11-3 | CASSLGRYRGGLHEETQYF
TRBV19 | CASSIRSGGGGFGNQPQHF
TRBV28 | CASRSTEVNEQFF
TRBV5-4 | CASSPKGGHEQYF
TRBV7-2 | CASSLQGSAGNTIYF
TRBV12-3/TRBV12-4 | CASSLARDTQYF
TRBV28 | CAVPGLMNTEAFF
TRBV12-3/TRBV12-4 | CASSLGPRDEQYF
TRBV7-3 | CASSLDRTSGRGRFF
TRBV27 | CASSTQGVAGNTIYF
TRBV14 | CASSQDVGGWHVEQYF
TRBV19 | CASSPGSDFFEAFF
TRBV6-5 | CASRTTSRAYNEQFF
TRBV27 | CASSLSTHSGSPLHF
TRBV3-1/TRBV3-2 | CASSQDSGTGVTGYTF